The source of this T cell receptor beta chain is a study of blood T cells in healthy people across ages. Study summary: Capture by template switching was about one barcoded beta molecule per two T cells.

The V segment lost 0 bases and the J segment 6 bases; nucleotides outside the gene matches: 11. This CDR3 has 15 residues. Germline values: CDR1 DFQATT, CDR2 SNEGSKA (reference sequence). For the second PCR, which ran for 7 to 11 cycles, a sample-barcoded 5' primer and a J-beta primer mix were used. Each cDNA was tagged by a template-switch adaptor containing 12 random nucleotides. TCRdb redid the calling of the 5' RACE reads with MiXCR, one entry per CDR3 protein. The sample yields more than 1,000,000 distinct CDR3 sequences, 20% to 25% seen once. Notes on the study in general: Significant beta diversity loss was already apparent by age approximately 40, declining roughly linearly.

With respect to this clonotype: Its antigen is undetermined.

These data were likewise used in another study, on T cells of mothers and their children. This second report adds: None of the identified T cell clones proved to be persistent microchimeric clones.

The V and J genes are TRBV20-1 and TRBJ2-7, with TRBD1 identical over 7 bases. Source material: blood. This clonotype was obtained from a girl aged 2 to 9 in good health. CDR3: CSARDPAGGVGEQYF. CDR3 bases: TGCAGTGCTAGAGATCCTGCAGGGGGAGTGGGCGAGCAGTACTTC.